Presented here are 2 T cell receptor beta chains from one specimen sequenced in a study of sequential checkpoint blockade in melanoma. The method was immunoSEQ multiplex PCR; TCRdb's version includes in-frame clones alone and lacks a portion of them. The sample has 9,500 to 11,000 clones, around 60% seen once. The treatment: randomized to nivolumab then ipilimumab (arm A) or the reverse (arm B). Source: CD8+ T cells sorted from blood (inferred from file names), taken from a patient given nivolumab and ipilimumab in sequence. These TCRs come from a human donor with melanoma.

The V gene is TRBV30, the J gene TRBJ2-3; 12 bases are a match to TRBD2. In germline, CDR1 is GTSNPN, CDR2 SVGIG (reference sequence). V shed 1 base and J 3 bases; nucleotides not matched to a gene: 2. The length of the CDR3 is 15 residues. CDR3: CAWSGLAGDTDTQYF. The CDR3 nucleotides are TGTGCCTGGAGTGGACTAGCGGGAGATACAGATACGCAGTATTTT.

This rearrangement joins TRBV29-1 to TRBJ2-4, with 9 bases lining up with TRBD2. CDR1 and CDR2 from the germline V gene are SQVTM and ANQGSEA. This CDR3 contains 16 residues. The V gene end was trimmed by 3 bases and the J gene end by 10 bases; junction bases not matched to a gene: 16. For the CDR3, the DNA is TGCAGCGTTGAGAGTTTTGTGGAGCGGGAGGAGGGGATTCAGTACTTC. It codes for CSVESFVEREEGIQYF.